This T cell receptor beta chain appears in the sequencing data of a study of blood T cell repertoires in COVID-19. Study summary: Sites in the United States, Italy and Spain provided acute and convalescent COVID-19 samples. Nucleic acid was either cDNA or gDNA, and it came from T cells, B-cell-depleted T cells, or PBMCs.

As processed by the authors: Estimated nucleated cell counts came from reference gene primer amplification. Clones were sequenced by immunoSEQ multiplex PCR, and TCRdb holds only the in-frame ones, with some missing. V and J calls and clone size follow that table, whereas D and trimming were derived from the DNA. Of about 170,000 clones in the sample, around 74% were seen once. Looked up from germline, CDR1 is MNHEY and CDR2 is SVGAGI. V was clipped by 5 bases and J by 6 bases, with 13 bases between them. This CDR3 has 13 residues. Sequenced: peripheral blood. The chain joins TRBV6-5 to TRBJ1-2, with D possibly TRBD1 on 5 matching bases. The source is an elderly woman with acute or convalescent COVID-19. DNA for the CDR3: TGTGCCAGCAGTCGGGACTTCGGGGATGGCTACACCTTC. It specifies CASSRDFGDGYTF.